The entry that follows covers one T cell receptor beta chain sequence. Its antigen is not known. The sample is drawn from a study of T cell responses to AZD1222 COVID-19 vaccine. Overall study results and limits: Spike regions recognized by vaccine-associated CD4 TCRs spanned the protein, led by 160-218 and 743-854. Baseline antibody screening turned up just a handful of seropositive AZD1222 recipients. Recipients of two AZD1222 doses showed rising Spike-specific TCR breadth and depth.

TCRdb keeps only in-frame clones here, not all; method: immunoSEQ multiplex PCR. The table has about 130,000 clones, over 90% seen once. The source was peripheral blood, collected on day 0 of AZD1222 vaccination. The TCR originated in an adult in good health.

The CDR3 DNA follows: TGTGCCAGCAGCGATAGCGGGGTTTACAATGAGCAGTTCTTC. It specifies CASSDSGVYNEQFF. The chain has TRBV7-9 and TRBJ2-1; 8 nucleotides agree with TRBD2. V dropped 5 bases and J dropped 4; count of bases not matched to a gene: 4. The CDR3 contains 14 residues. From germline, CDR1 is SEHNR and CDR2 FQNEAQ (reference sequence).